The subject of this entry is one T cell receptor beta chain. There are 12 residues in the CDR3. In germline, CDR1 is KGHSH, CDR2 LQKENI. V was shortened by 0 bases and J by 9 bases, with 8 bases between the two germline ends. This record comes from a study of blood T cell repertoires in COVID-19. Across the study: The United States, Italy and Spain were the sources of the acute and convalescent COVID-19 samples. The cDNA or gDNA used as material had been derived from T cells, B-cell-depleted T cells, or PBMCs.

TCRdb's table, derived via immunoSEQ multiplex PCR, lists solely in-frame clones and lacks some. Of roughly 290,000 clones listed, over 75% are singletons. This receptor was obtained from a woman aged 45-59 years who had recovered from COVID-19. Specimen: peripheral blood. The chain links TRBV18 to TRBJ1-2; tentatively, D is TRBD1 (5 bases). The CDR3 DNA reads TGTGCCAGCTCACCACCGACAGAGAGCTACACCTTC. Encoded protein: CASSPPTESYTF.